The next 8 T cell receptor beta chains were all read from a single sample in a study of T cells in Graves' hyperthyroidism and ophthalmopathy. TCR beta CDR3 regions were amplified from RNA transcripts. Using the HTBI primer set, a first-round RT-PCR was run on the TCR CDR3. MiXCR, run by TCRdb on the multiplex PCR reads, gives a single entry per CDR3 protein. The sample holds under 200,000 distinct CDR3 sequences; about 9% are singletons and the top ten take around 21%. The sample consisted of blood. All receptors derive from a woman under 30 with Graves' hyperthyroidism that later progressed to Graves' ophthalmopathy.

This clonotype was recorded a few times. The chain carries TRBV20-1 and TRBJ1-5, with D possibly matching TRBD1 (5 bases). Trimming cost V 1 base and J 1 base, with 20 bases left between them. The CDR3 spans 18 residues. Looked up from germline, CDR1 is DFQATT and CDR2 is SNEGSKA (reference sequence). The CDR3 here is CSARVLGEGPGSNQPQHF. DNA for the CDR3: TGCAGTGCTAGAGTACTAGGAGAGGGTCCAGGGAGCAATCAGCCCCAGCATTTT.

This clonotype was seen at least ten times. The CDR3 DNA reads as TGCAGTGCTACGGGACAGGCGATTGGGGCCAACGTCCTGACTTTC. It specifies CSATGQAIGANVLTF. The rearrangement joins TRBV20-1 to TRBJ2-6; 8 bases are shared with TRBD1. V lost 4 bases, J lost 3 bases, and 5 bases stayed unmatched. This CDR3 comprises 15 residues. In germline, CDR1 is DFQATT, CDR2 SNEGSKA (reference sequence).

Ten or more counts support this clonotype. This chain uses TRBV6-1 with TRBJ2-1; 8 bases match TRBD2. CDR1 MNHNS and CDR2 SASEGT come from the germline V gene. This CDR3 has 15 residues. V shed 5 bases, J shed 8 bases, and the junction held 11 bases outside the gene matches. The CDR3 region has the DNA TGTGCCAGCAGTCCGAGCAGCGGGAGTGGTTATGAGCAGTTCTTC. It specifies CASSPSSGSGYEQFF.

This clonotype has a count of ten or more. The chain has TRBV7-2 and TRBJ2-7, with no clear D. CDR3 length: 12 residues. V was cut by 4 bases and J by 4 bases, with 8 bases left in between. The germline V gene has CDR1 SGHTA and CDR2 FQGNSA. The chain's CDR3 is CASSSGRYEQYF. The CDR3 nucleotides are TGTGCCAGCAGCTCCGGACGGTACGAGCAGTACTTC.

This clonotype was seen ten or more times. The DNA for the CDR3 is TGTGCCTGGAGACAGGGATTCTATAATTCACCCCTCCACTTT. Translating gives CAWRQGFYNSPLHF. This rearrangement joins TRBV30 to TRBJ1-6, with D tentatively TRBD1 (6 bases). The CDR3 sequence is 14 residues long. V lost 3 bases, J lost 3 bases, and 9 bases lay in between. Germline V gene lookup returns CDR1 GTSNPN and CDR2 SVGIG (reference sequence).

This clonotype was detected ten times or more. The chain is built from TRBV7-2 and TRBJ2-2; 10 nucleotides agree with TRBD2. The CDR3 totals 16 residues. Per the germline V gene, CDR1 is SGHTA and CDR2 is FQGNSA. V shed 0 bases, J shed 5 bases, and the junction held 3 bases outside the gene matches. For the CDR3, the DNA is TGTGCCAGCAGCTTAGCACTAGCGGGACGGACCGGGGAGCTGTTTTTT. This translates into CASSLALAGRTGELFF. The variable domain in full, completed from reference TRBV7-2 and TRBJ2-2, reads GAGVSQSPSNKVTEKGKDVELRCDPISGHTALYWYRQSLGQGLEFLIYFQGNSAPDKSGLPSDRFSAERTGGSVSTLTIQRTQQEDSAVYLCASSLALAGRTGELFFGEGSRLTVL.

The chain combines TRBV25-1 with TRBJ2-3; maybe TRBD1 (5 bases). CDR1 and CDR2 (germline): MGHDK, SYGVNS. The CDR3 loop spans 15 amino acids. Deletions cut 1 base from V and 1 base from J, with 9 bases between. CDR3 region: CASSESQGGTDTQYF. CDR3 in DNA: TGTGCCAGCAGTGAATCGCAGGGTGGCACAGATACGCAGTATTTT.

This clonotype was counted many times. This chain connects TRBV3-1 to TRBJ1-1, with D maybe TRBD1 (5 bases). V lost 4 bases to trimming and J lost 5 bases, with 8 bases between them. The CDR3 has 12 residues. Germline values: CDR1 LGHDT, CDR2 YNNKEL (reference sequence). The CDR3 here is CASSRGRTEAFF. The CDR3 DNA sequence: TGTGCCAGCAGCCGGGGGAGGACTGAAGCTTTCTTT.